This note documents a single T cell receptor beta chain sequence. The antigen it recognizes is unknown. Base qualities are missing; no much larger clone stands one base away. This entry comes from a study of blood T cell repertoires in COVID-19 (dated by TCRdb to 2018 to 2021). For the wider study: Collaborator samples came from the United States, Italy and Spain and covered acute and convalescent phases of COVID-19. The dataset comprised deeply sampled blood TCRbeta repertoires from subjects exposed to, actively infected with, or recovered from COVID-19. The prospective study material was composed of cDNA or gDNA derived from T cells, B-cell-depleted T cells, or PBMCs. Sample metadata almost always included a de-identified subject ID, COVID-19 status, age in years and sex. Samples came from the ongoing ImmuneRACE study (first 160 participants) plus 1,254 subjects from 6 global collaborators. The repertoires were released in a freely available public database intended as a resource for research on the immune response to SARS-CoV-2. Where available, HLA class I and class II types were obtained from metadata supplied by the sample provider rather than from assay-based typing. The paper as a whole reports these results and caveats: How much clinical and demographic metadata was included differed by source and by participant, and the metadata was provided uncurated.

The collaborating institutions used their own protocols to collect whole blood in K2EDTA tubes. For TCRbeta analysis, collaborators shipped samples in one of three forms: frozen whole blood, isolated PBMCs, or DNA extracted from either of those sample types. TCRbeta CDR3 regions were amplified from genomic DNA by means of the immunoSEQ Assay, a bias-controlled multiplex PCR. Processing in the source paper ran as follows. The number of nucleated cells in each sample was estimated by amplification of reference gene primers within the assay. Sequence reads were collapsed and filtered to measure the absolute abundance of every unique TCRbeta CDR3 rearrangement. For each sample, productive Simpson clonality was calculated as the square root of Simpson's diversity index over productive rearrangements. TCRdb obtained this table from immuneACCESS and retained in-frame rearrangements with V and J assigned. These tables miss some clones; where compared with another copy, unresolved V genes account for less than half of the shortfall, and the remainder is unexplained. Clone size and the V and J calls come from that table; the DNA yielded D and trimming. The sample includes 200,000 to 250,000 clones, with about 80% observed a single time. Of the sample, around 2% falls within the top ten clones.

The specimen was peripheral blood. This sequence was found in a woman at least 80 years old with acute or convalescent COVID-19.

The sequenced DNA: TGTGCCAGCAGCTTAAGTCCCAACAGGGCTGGAGGGACCCAGTACTTC. It translates as CASSLSPNRAGGTQYF. The receptor chain draws on TRBV7-2 and TRBJ2-5, with TRBD1 tentatively as D gene (6 bases match). CDR1 SGHTA and CDR2 FQGNSA are derived from the germline V gene. Spanning cysteine to phenylalanine, the CDR3 consists of 16 amino acids. Just CDR3 DNA is preserved here, 48 bases in frame from base 1. Relative to germline, V is 2 bases shorter and J is 7 bases shorter, with 20 bases between their ends.